These 17 T cell receptor beta chains originate from one sample sequenced in a study of control samples from healthy donors and cancer patients. Profiled with immunoSEQ multiplex PCR; TCRdb holds only in-frame clones, not every one. The sample consists of some 82,000 clones, about 79% of them appearing once. Source material: PBMCs. Receptor source: a man in his sixties with head and neck cancer.

The rearrangement joins TRBV4-1 to TRBJ2-1; 7 bases line up with TRBD2. The CDR3 contains 16 residues. Losses at the gene ends were 3 bases for V and 0 bases for J; bases not matched to a gene: 5. Germline loops: CDR1 MGHRA, CDR2 YSYEKL. CDR3 sequence (DNA): TGCGCCAGCAGCCACGGACTAGGGAGCTCCTACAATGAGCAGTTCTTC. This codes for CASSHGLGSSYNEQFF.

V usage is TRBV7-8 and J usage is TRBJ2-1; TRBD2 matches at 7 bases. In germline, CDR1 is SGHVS, CDR2 FQNEAQ. V shed 5 bases and J 0 bases; nucleotides not matched to a gene: 7. The CDR3 is 16 residues long. The CDR3 reads CASSVELANSYNEQFF. DNA for the CDR3: TGTGCCAGCAGCGTAGAACTAGCGAACTCCTACAATGAGCAGTTCTTC.

The rearrangement joins TRBV10-3 to TRBJ2-7; 9 positions match TRBD1. V shed 6 bases, J shed 0 bases, and the junction held 3 bases outside the gene matches. There are 14 residues in the CDR3. The germline V gene encodes CDR1 ENHRY and CDR2 SYGVKD. This CDR3 reads CAIRGQGSSYEQYF. The CDR3 DNA sequence: TGTGCCATCAGGGGACAGGGCTCCTCCTACGAGCAGTACTTC.

CDR3 in amino acids: CASSSPQEQYF. In DNA form, the CDR3 reads TGTGCCAGCAGTTCCCCCCAGGAGCAGTACTTC. The chain carries TRBV27 and TRBJ2-7; no firm D call. V was clipped by 4 bases and J by 7 bases, with 8 bases between them. The germline V gene encodes CDR1 MNHEY and CDR2 SMNVEV (reference sequence). CDR3 length: 11 residues.

The chain carries TRBV5-4 and TRBJ2-7, with 10 nucleotides matching TRBD1. Per germline, CDR1 SGHNT and CDR2 YYREEE (reference sequence). CDR3 length equals 14 residues. V was clipped by 4 bases and J by 2 bases; unmatched bases: 3. The CDR3 DNA follows: TGTGCCAGCAGCCGGGACAGGGGCCCCTACGAGCAGTACTTC. Translating gives CASSRDRGPYEQYF.

This chain joins TRBV7-9 and TRBJ2-1, with TRBD2 identical over 9 bases. V dropped 5 bases and J dropped 10; count of bases not matched to a gene: 6. This CDR3 comprises 13 residues. Germline CDR1 and CDR2: SEHNR and FQNEAQ (reference sequence). The CDR3 loop reads CASSPGTSWEQFF. The DNA of the CDR3 is TGTGCCAGCAGCCCGGGGACTAGCTGGGAGCAGTTCTTC.

The rearrangement links TRBV13 to TRBJ2-1; TRBD2 agrees at 9 bases. CDR3 size: 15 residues. J lost 9 bases, V lost 0 bases, and 6 bases had no gene match. CDR1 and CDR2 from the germline V gene are PRHDT and FYEKMQ (reference sequence). The CDR3 coding sequence is TGTGCCAGCAGCTTAGGGGGAGCGGGAGGTGCTGAGCAGTTCTTC. This encodes CASSLGGAGGAEQFF.

The V gene is TRBV6-5, the J gene TRBJ2-7; tentative D call: TRBD2 (6 bases). V lost 0 bases and J lost 6, with 15 bases in between. The CDR3 length is 15 residues. Germline values: CDR1 MNHEY, CDR2 SVGAGI. CDR3: CASSYSIYQGGEQYF. The CDR3 nucleotides are TGTGCCAGCAGTTACTCGATCTATCAGGGAGGCGAGCAGTACTTC.

This clone was counted between two and nine times. The chain recombines TRBV12-3 or TRBV12-4 with TRBJ2-1; 7 bases are shared with TRBD1. The CDR3 is 13 amino acids. Unmatched junction bases numbered 5, after V lost 6 bases and J lost 6 bases. CDR3 loop: CASRTGTVNEQFF. The DNA of the CDR3 is TGTGCCAGCAGGACAGGGACAGTCAATGAGCAGTTCTTC.

This chain links TRBV4-1 with TRBJ1-1; 8 bases map to TRBD1. V lost 1 base, J lost 4 bases, and 2 bases stayed unmatched. The CDR3 extends over 14 amino acids. Germline V CDR1 and CDR2: MGHRA, YSYEKL. CDR3 bases: TGCGCCAGCAGCCAAGGAGACAGGGGCACTGAAGCTTTCTTT. Its protein is CASSQGDRGTEAFF.

This clone was observed a handful of times. This chain links TRBV3-1 (or the pseudogene TRBV3-2) with TRBJ1-2; D is uncertain. V was cut by 5 bases and J by 8 bases, with 12 bases left in between. This CDR3 is 12 amino acids long. The V gene's germline CDR1 is LGHDT and CDR2 YNNKEL (reference sequence). CDR3 residues: CASSTAGVGYTF. The CDR3 nucleotides are TGTGCCAGCAGCACGGCCGGGGTCGGCTACACCTTC.

This clone was seen a handful of times. The chain links TRBV2 to TRBJ2-3, with 9 nucleotides matching TRBD2. The trim removed 2 bases at V and 7 bases at J, leaving 7 bases unmatched. The CDR3 is 15 amino acids. The germline gives CDR1 SNHLY, CDR2 FYNNEI. CDR3 sequence: CASSELAGPSYTQYF. DNA of the CDR3: TGTGCCAGCAGTGAACTAGCGGGACCCTCCTATACGCAGTATTTT. Combining the CDR3 with reference TRBV2 and TRBJ2-3 gives the whole variable domain EPEVTQTPSHQVTQMGQEVILRCVPISNHLYFYWYRQILGQKVEFLVSFYNNEISEKSEIFDDQFSVERPDGSNFTLKIRSTKLEDSAMYFCASSELAGPSYTQYFGPGTRLTVL.

The rearrangement uses TRBV4-2 and TRBJ1-5, with a possible D match to TRBD1 (6 bases). The CDR3 runs to 14 residues. The V gene's germline CDR1 is LGHNA and CDR2 YNFKEQ. Trimming pared 2 bases from V and 5 bases from J, leaving 10 bases between. CDR3: CASSQTQGHQPQHF. The CDR3 nucleotides read TGTGCCAGCAGCCAAACACAGGGCCATCAGCCCCAGCATTTT.

This chain's CDR3 is CASSLRQGHEQYF. The CDR3 DNA reads TGTGCCAGCAGCTTACGGCAGGGTCACGAGCAGTACTTC. V gene TRBV7-9 combines with J gene TRBJ2-7, with D tentatively TRBD1 (5 bases). V lost 2 bases and J 5 bases, leaving 10 bases between the germline ends. This CDR3 is built from 13 residues. CDR1 is SEHNR and CDR2 is FQNEAQ in the germline V gene (reference sequence).

The rearrangement joins TRBV19 to TRBJ2-7; no clear D. The CDR3 has 13 amino acids. V was clipped by 6 bases and J by 2 bases, with 11 bases between them. Germline CDR1 and CDR2: LNHDA and SQIVND (reference sequence). CDR3 sequence: CASSYGTPYEQYF. DNA of the CDR3: TGTGCCAGTAGCTACGGAACTCCCTACGAGCAGTACTTC. The variable domain in full, completed from reference TRBV19 and TRBJ2-7, reads DGGITQSPKYLFRKEGQNVTLSCEQNLNHDAMYWYRQDPGQGLRLIYYSQIVNDFQKGDIAEGYSVSREKKESFPLTVTSAQKNPTAFYLCASSYGTPYEQYFGPGTRLTVT.

This clone was found once. The chain has TRBV23-1 and TRBJ2-7; unclear D gene. TRBV23-1 is annotated as an ORF whose role is uncertain. This CDR3 spans 12 amino acids. The V and J ends lost 6 bases and 1 base respectively, with 7 bases between them. CDR3: CASRTDSYEQYF. DNA for the CDR3: TGCGCCAGCAGGACGGATTCCTACGAGCAGTACTTC.

J is TRBJ1-2 and V is TRBV19; 9 nucleotides agree with TRBD1. The trim removed 3 bases at V and 4 bases at J, leaving 3 bases unmatched. This CDR3 is built from 14 residues. CDR1 is LNHDA and CDR2 is SQIVND in the germline V gene (reference sequence). The CDR3 sequence is CASSIPDRGYGYTF. DNA of the CDR3: TGTGCCAGTAGTATCCCGGACAGGGGCTATGGCTACACCTTC.